These 5 T cell receptor beta chains were all obtained from the same sample, sequenced in a study of glioma-infiltrating T cells after dendritic cell vaccination. Time point of the sample: after dendritic cell vaccination, including at tumor progression/relapse. Some clones are missing from TCRdb's copy, which holds only in-frame ones; the method was immunoSEQ multiplex PCR. The table records tens of thousands of clones, under 85% of them present only once. The sample consisted of blood, taken after dendritic cell vaccination. The origin of the receptors is a human donor with glioblastoma.

This clone was detected only a few times. The V and J genes are TRBV7-6 and TRBJ1-1, with TRBD1 identical over 7 bases. Losses at the gene ends were 1 base for V and 10 bases for J; bases not matched to a gene: 3. CDR1 and CDR2 (germline): SGHVS, FNYEAQ. The CDR3 covers 12 residues. CDR3 in DNA: TGTGCCAGCAGCTTAGGACCAGGGGGAGCTTTCTTT. It is translated as CASSLGPGGAFF.

The rearrangement uses TRBV30 and TRBJ2-7, with D perhaps matching TRBD1 (5 bases). Looked up from germline, CDR1 is GTSNPN and CDR2 is SVGIG (reference sequence). The V end lost 0 bases, the J end lost 0 bases, and 21 bases lay between the germline ends. CDR3 length equals 18 residues. The CDR3 protein is CAWSVNSPRRRGSYEQYF. The DNA of the CDR3 is TGTGCCTGGAGTGTCAACAGCCCCCGGCGAAGGGGCTCCTACGAGCAGTACTTC.

This clone was picked up one time. The gene calls are TRBV7-3 and TRBJ1-1; TRBD1 might be the D (6 bases). Between the trimmed V and J ends, which lost 5 bases and 4 bases, there was a span of 20 bases. The CDR3 is 16 amino acids. The V gene's germline CDR1 is SGHTA and CDR2 FQGTGA. CDR3 loop: CASSLIGGGSITEAFF. The CDR3 DNA sequence: TGTGCCAGCAGCCTCATAGGGGGGGGGTCTATCACTGAAGCTTTCTTT.

The V gene is TRBV7-2, the J gene TRBJ2-7, with 11 bases aligning to TRBD1. The junction had 6 bases not matched to a gene; V was cut back by 5 bases and J by 6 bases. Germline CDR1 reads SGHTA; CDR2 reads FQGNSA. The CDR3 runs to 14 residues. CDR3 nucleotide sequence: TGTGCCAGCAGCCCGGACAGGGGGCGAGGCGAGCAGTACTTC. Its protein is CASSPDRGRGEQYF.

The DNA of the CDR3 is TGTGCCAGCAGTGTAAGCGGGGCCCCAGATACGCAGTATTTT. Amino acid sequence: CASSVSGAPDTQYF. V usage is TRBV6-4 and J usage is TRBJ2-3; TRBD2 matches at 7 bases. The CDR3 spans 14 residues. Germline CDR1 and CDR2: MRHNA and SNTAGT. With 4 bases clipped from V and 4 bases from J, the junction kept 5 bases outside the gene matches.